The clone carrying this T cell receptor beta chain was seen repeatedly, ten times or more. Antigen unknown. This entry comes from a study of T cells after posttransplantation cyclophosphamide. Whole-study results and caveats: Later post-transplant blood repertoires were often dominated by donor CD8+ memory clones. Tissue-infiltrating T cells from skin or gut overlapped little with blood T cells.

V was pared by 0 bases and J by 4 bases, with 7 bases of the junction left unmatched. This CDR3 spans 17 amino acids. CDR1 and CDR2 from the germline V gene are LGHNA and YSLEER. Assay used: immunoSEQ multiplex PCR; TCRdb lists only in-frame clones, some missing. The sample is made up of 25,000 to 35,000 clones, none counted only once. The sequence came from a woman aged 25 to 39 in good health and a related stem cell transplant donor. This rearrangement joins TRBV4-3 to TRBJ1-3; 9 bases map to TRBD1. The sequenced material came from PBMCs. In nucleotides, the CDR3 is TGCGCCAGCAGCCAAGATCTTAGGACAGGGGCCGGAAACACCATATATTTT. Its protein is CASSQDLRTGAGNTIYF.